The 4 T cell receptor beta chains presented below share a single source sample, sequenced in a study of shared clonotypes between healthy human individuals. The naive CD8 fraction comprised CD45RO-negative cells positively selected for CCR7 and excluded terminally differentiated effector memory CD45RA+ cells. Repertoires were generated with immunoSEQ multiplex PCR, while TCRdb's copy carries only in-frame clones and drops some. The sample includes about 1.9 million clones, about 94% of them seen just once. Source material: naive CD8+ T cells from PBMCs. The receptors here all came from a man aged 18 to 30 in good health. Some clones in this sample may be carry-over from other donors' samples.

The chain employs TRBV13 and TRBJ1-1; 8 bases map to TRBD1. Germline trimming cut 0 bases from V and 3 bases from J; bases unmatched to any gene: 6. The CDR3 totals 16 residues. From germline, CDR1 is PRHDT and CDR2 FYEKMQ (reference sequence). The CDR3 here is CASSLGPGTGDTEAFF. The CDR3 DNA follows: TGTGCCAGCAGCTTAGGACCCGGGACAGGAGACACTGAAGCTTTCTTT.

CDR3 loop: CASSLGRYTDTQYF. CDR3 nucleotides: TGTGCCAGCAGCTTAGGGCGGTACACAGATACGCAGTATTTT. The chain uses TRBV7-2 and TRBJ2-3; D gene unclear. CDR1 is SGHTA and CDR2 is FQGNSA in the germline V gene. This CDR3 comprises 14 residues. Trimming stripped 1 base from V and 2 bases from J, with 7 bases between.

The chain couples TRBV6-5 to TRBJ2-2, with TRBD1 matching 10 bases. Losses at the gene ends were 6 bases for V and 5 bases for J; bases not matched to a gene: 6. Looked up from germline, CDR1 is MNHEY and CDR2 is SVGAGI. CDR3 length: 15 residues. The CDR3 loop is CASRGDRGLTGELFF. DNA for the CDR3: TGTGCCAGCAGGGGGGACAGGGGTTTGACCGGGGAGCTGTTTTTT.

This clone was counted once. This chain uses TRBV19 with TRBJ2-7, with 10 bases that match TRBD2. The V and J ends lost 6 bases and 4 bases, in that order; junction bases with no gene match: 12. Germline loops: CDR1 LNHDA, CDR2 SQIVND (reference sequence). CDR3 length: 16 residues. CDR3 region: CASSQIPGLAYYEQYF. CDR3 DNA sequence: TGTGCCAGTAGCCAAATCCCGGGACTAGCGTATTACGAGCAGTACTTC.